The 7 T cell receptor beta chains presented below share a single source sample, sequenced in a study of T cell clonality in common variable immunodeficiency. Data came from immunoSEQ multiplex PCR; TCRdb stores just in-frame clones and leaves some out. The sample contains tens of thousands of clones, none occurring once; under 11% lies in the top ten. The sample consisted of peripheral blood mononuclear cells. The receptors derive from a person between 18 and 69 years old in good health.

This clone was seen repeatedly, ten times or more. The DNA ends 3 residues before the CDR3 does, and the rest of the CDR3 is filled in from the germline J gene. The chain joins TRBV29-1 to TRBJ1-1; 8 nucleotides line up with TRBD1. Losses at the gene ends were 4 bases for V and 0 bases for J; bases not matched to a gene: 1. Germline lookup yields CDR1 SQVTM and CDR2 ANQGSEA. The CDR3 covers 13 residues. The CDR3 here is CSVVQGVNTEAFF. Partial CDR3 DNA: TGCAGCGTTGTACAGGGGGTGAACACTGAA.

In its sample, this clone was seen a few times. CDR3 DNA (partial): TGCAGTGCTGGGGAAGGGGAAGAGACC. Translating gives CSAGEGEET. The whole CDR3 sequence reads CSAGEGEETQYF. The chain has TRBV20-1 and TRBJ2-5; D perhaps matches TRBD1 (5 bases). The read terminates 3 residues before the CDR3 end, so the remaining end is supplied by the germline J gene. CDR1 and CDR2 from the germline V gene are DFQATT and SNEGSKA (reference sequence). V lost 5 bases and J 3 bases, leaving 10 bases between the germline ends. The CDR3 extends over 12 amino acids.

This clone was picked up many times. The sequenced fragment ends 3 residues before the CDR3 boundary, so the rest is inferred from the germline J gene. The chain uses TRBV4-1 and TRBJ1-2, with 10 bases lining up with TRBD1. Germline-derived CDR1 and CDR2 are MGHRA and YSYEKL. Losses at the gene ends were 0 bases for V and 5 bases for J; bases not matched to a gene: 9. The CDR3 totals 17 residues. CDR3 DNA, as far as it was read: TGCGCCAGCAGCCAAGATAAGGGGACAGGGGTTGGGTATGGC. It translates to CASSQDKGTGVGYG. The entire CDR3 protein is CASSQDKGTGVGYGYTF.

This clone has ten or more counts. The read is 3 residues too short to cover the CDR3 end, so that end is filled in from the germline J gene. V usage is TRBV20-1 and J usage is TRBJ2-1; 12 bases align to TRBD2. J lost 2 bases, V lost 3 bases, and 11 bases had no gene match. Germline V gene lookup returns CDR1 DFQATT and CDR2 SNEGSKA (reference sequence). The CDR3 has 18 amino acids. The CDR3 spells CSARVSSGREGPYNEQFF. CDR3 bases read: TGCAGTGCTAGGGTATCTAGCGGGAGGGAGGGTCCCTACAATGAG.

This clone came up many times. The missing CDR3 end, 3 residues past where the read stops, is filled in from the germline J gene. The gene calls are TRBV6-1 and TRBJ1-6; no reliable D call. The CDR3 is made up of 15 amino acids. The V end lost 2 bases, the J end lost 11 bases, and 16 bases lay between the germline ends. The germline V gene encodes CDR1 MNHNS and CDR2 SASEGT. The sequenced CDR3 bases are TGTGCCAGCAGTGAACGGTGGCAGGCGTCCCCACCC. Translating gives CASSERWQASPP. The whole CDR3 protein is CASSERWQASPPLHF.

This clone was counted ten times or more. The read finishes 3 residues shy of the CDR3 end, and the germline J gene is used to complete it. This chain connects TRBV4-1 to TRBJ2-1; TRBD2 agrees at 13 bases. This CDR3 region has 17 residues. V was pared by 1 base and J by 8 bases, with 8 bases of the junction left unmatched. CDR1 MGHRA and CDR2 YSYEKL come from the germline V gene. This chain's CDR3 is CASSQGLLAGGHHEQFF. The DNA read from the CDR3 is TGCGCCAGCAGCCAAGGGCTACTAGCGGGAGGGCACCATGAG.

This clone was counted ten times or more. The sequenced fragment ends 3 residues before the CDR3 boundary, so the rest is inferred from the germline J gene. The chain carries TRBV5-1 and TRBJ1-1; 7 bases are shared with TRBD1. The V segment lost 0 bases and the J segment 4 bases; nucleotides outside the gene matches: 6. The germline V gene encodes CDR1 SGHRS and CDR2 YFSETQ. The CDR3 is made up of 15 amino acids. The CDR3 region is CASSLVARGSTEAFF. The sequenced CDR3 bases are TGCGCCAGCAGCTTGGTGGCCAGGGGGAGCACTGAA.